These T cell receptor beta chains were read from a single sample in a study of PD-1 and CTLA-4 blockade in melanoma. Sequencing was performed with immunoSEQ multiplex PCR; in TCRdb, only in-frame clones are kept and a portion is missing. The table has fewer than 35,000 clones, approximately 90% seen once. The sequences come from CD8+ T cells from peripheral blood, collected from a patient given anti-PD-1 treatment. These receptors originate from a human donor with melanoma. The CDR3 runs from the conserved cysteine through the conserved F or W. D genes are given only for firm matches. The size of a clone is reported for some rows only, either as once, few or many, or as a class for expanded clones.

TRBV28	.	TRBJ2-1	.	CASSPPVGASASYNEQFF	TGTGCCAGCAGTCCCCCAGTTGGTGCCAGCGCCTCCTACAATGAGCAGTTCTTC
TRBV7-9	.	TRBJ2-4	TRBD1	CASSSGTGAKNIQYF	TGTGCCAGCAGCTCCGGGACAGGGGCCAAAAACATTCAGTACTTC
TRBV15	.	TRBJ1-2	.	CATSSGGQSNYGYTF	TGTGCCACCAGCAGTGGTGGACAGTCAAACTATGGCTACACCTTC
TRBV3-1/TRBV3-2	.	TRBJ1-1	.	CASSEGSNTEAFF	TGTGCCAGCAGCGAGGGTTCGAACACTGAAGCTTTCTTT
TRBV28	.	TRBJ1-5	.	CASSLPTRESNQPQHF	TGTGCCAGCAGTCTTCCGACACGAGAGTCCAATCAGCCCCAGCATTTT
TRBV7-2	.	TRBJ2-7	TRBD2	CASSLTSGTYEQYF	TGTGCCAGCAGCCTGACTAGCGGAACCTACGAGCAGTACTTC
TRBV11-2	.	TRBJ1-6	.	CASSTVGGSPLHF	TGTGCCAGCAGCACCGTAGGGGGTTCACCCCTCCACTTT
TRBV6-5	.	TRBJ1-4	.	CASSYERGSDNEKLFF	TGTGCCAGCAGTTACGAACGTGGCAGCGATAATGAAAAACTGTTTTTT
TRBV5-4	.	TRBJ2-7	TRBD1	CASSFGQGDLYEQYF	TGTGCCAGCAGCTTTGGACAGGGGGATTTGTACGAGCAGTACTTC
TRBV12-2	.	TRBJ1-6	.	CASRLFQGAGQSYNSPLHF	TGTGCAAGTCGCCTTTTCCAGGGGGCTGGACAGTCCTATAATTCACCCCTCCACTTT
TRBV4-1	.	TRBJ1-5	.	CASSQASNQPQHF	TGCGCCAGCAGCCAAGCCAGCAATCAGCCCCAGCATTTT
TRBV9	.	TRBJ1-5	.	CASSPGGFGGNQPQHF	TGTGCCAGCAGCCCCGGGGGTTTCGGAGGTAATCAGCCCCAGCATTTT
TRBV15	.	TRBJ1-1	.	CATSRDKNLNTEAFF	TGTGCCACCAGCAGAGATAAAAATCTGAACACTGAAGCTTTCTTT
TRBV10-1	few	TRBJ1-5	TRBD1	CASSDRWDRGQNGNQPQHF	TGCGCCAGCAGTGATAGGTGGGACAGGGGGCAAAATGGCAATCAGCCCCAGCATTTT
TRBV7-9	once	TRBJ2-5	.	CASSLRDEEYQETQYF	TGTGCCAGCAGCTTGAGGGACGAAGAGTACCAAGAGACCCAGTACTTC
TRBV29-1	.	TRBJ2-1	.	CSVDAGPSSYNEQFF	TGCAGCGTTGATGCCGGACCGAGCTCCTACAATGAGCAGTTCTTC
TRBV5-6	few	TRBJ2-3	.	CASSPSWGLTSTDTQYF	TGTGCCAGCAGCCCGTCCTGGGGGCTAACTAGCACAGATACGCAGTATTTT
TRBV27	.	TRBJ2-7	.	CASSLKGGHYEQYF	TGTGCCAGCTCCTTGAAGGGGGGGCACTACGAGCAGTACTTC
TRBV5-1	.	TRBJ2-1	.	CASSLRLGGEQFF	TGCGCCAGCAGCTTAAGGCTCGGGGGTGAGCAGTTCTTC
TRBV28	.	TRBJ2-5	.	CASSWGTGETQYF	TGTGCCAGCAGTTGGGGGACTGGAGAGACCCAGTACTTC
TRBV7-2	few	TRBJ1-6	.	CASSLGRGRYVSPLHF	TGTGCCAGCAGCTTAGGGCGTGGCAGATATGTTTCACCCCTCCACTTT
TRBV7-8	.	TRBJ1-3	.	CASSHDRQSSGNTIYF	TGTGCCAGCAGCCACGACAGGCAAAGCTCTGGAAACACCATATATTTT
TRBV5-6	.	TRBJ2-7	.	CASSPQVEPYEQYF	TGTGCCAGCAGCCCTCAGGTGGAGCCCTACGAGCAGTACTTC
TRBV24-1	.	TRBJ2-1	.	CATRGAGDNEQFF	TGTGCCACCAGGGGGGCAGGGGACAATGAGCAGTTCTTC
TRBV19	.	TRBJ2-6	.	CADTGTGANVLTF	TGTGCCGACACGGGGACTGGGGCCAACGTCCTGACTTTC
TRBV6-2/TRBV6-3	.	TRBJ1-1	TRBD1	CASSSDHRDRGDGAFF	TGTGCCAGCAGTTCCGATCATCGCGACAGGGGCGACGGGGCTTTCTTT
TRBV19	.	TRBJ1-2	.	CASSMGGWYGYTF	TGTGCCAGTAGCATGGGGGGCTGGTATGGCTACACCTTC
TRBV6-5	few	TRBJ2-7	TRBD1	CASSIPGQGLYEQYF	TGTGCCAGCAGTATACCGGGACAGGGCCTCTACGAGCAGTACTTC
TRBV27	.	TRBJ1-6	TRBD1	CASRTGAPYNSPLHF	TGTGCCAGCCGTACAGGGGCCCCCTATAATTCACCCCTCCACTTT
TRBV7-6	.	TRBJ1-5	TRBD1	CASSQSSGGFGNQPQHF	TGTGCCAGCAGCCAGAGTTCAGGGGGATTTGGCAATCAGCCCCAGCATTTT
TRBV29-1	.	TRBJ1-2	.	CSVAARGANYGYTF	TGCAGCGTCGCCGCCCGGGGAGCTAACTATGGCTACACCTTC
TRBV28	.	TRBJ2-7	.	CASSPPGRFDEQYF	TGTGCCAGCAGTCCCCCGGGGCGATTCGACGAGCAGTACTTC
TRBV3-1/TRBV3-2	.	TRBJ2-7	.	CASSPCKQYF	TGTGCCAGCAGCCCGTGTAAGCAGTACTTC
TRBV27	once	TRBJ1-2	.	CASSFGADYGYTF	TGTGCCAGCAGTTTCGGGGCGGACTATGGCTACACCTTC
TRBV7-9	.	TRBJ1-5	.	CASSLGTQPQHF	TGTGCCAGCAGCTTAGGGACCCAGCCCCAGCATTTT
TRBV11-2	.	TRBJ1-4	TRBD1	CASSSGTGATNEKLFF	TGTGCCAGCAGCTCAGGGACAGGGGCAACTAATGAAAAACTGTTTTTT